Listed below are T cell receptor beta chains from one sample, sequenced in a study of T cell responses to AZD1222 COVID-19 vaccine. The method was immunoSEQ multiplex PCR; TCRdb's version includes in-frame clones alone and lacks a portion of them. The table includes fewer than 250,000 clones, approximately 94% detected once. The sample in question was peripheral blood, obtained on day 0 of MenACWY control vaccination. The origin of the receptors is an adult in good health. The CDR3 runs from the conserved cysteine through the conserved F or W. D genes are given only for firm matches. Size is omitted from some rows. Given values are once, few, many or a class for expanded clones.

J gene: TRBJ1-1
D gene: TRBD1
clone size: -
V gene: TRBV7-2
CDR3 DNA: TGTGCCAGCAGCCCGCACAGGGGTACTGAAGCTTTCTTT
CDR3 protein: CASSPHRGTEAFF

J gene: TRBJ2-7
D gene: -
clone size: once
V gene: TRBV7-6
CDR3 DNA: TGTGCCAGCAGCTCCCCTGGGCAGGGTTTAAACGAGCAGTACTTC
CDR3 protein: CASSSPGQGLNEQYF

J gene: TRBJ2-1
D gene: TRBD2
clone size: -
V gene: TRBV30
CDR3 DNA: TGTGCCTGGAGACTAGCGGGGGGGCTCTACAATGAGCAGTTCTTC
CDR3 protein: CAWRLAGGLYNEQFF

J gene: TRBJ1-1
D gene: -
clone size: few
V gene: TRBV2
CDR3 DNA: TGTGCCAGCAGCGCAACAGGGAACACTGAAGCTTTCTTT
CDR3 protein: CASSATGNTEAFF

J gene: TRBJ2-7
D gene: -
clone size: -
V gene: TRBV12-3/TRBV12-4
CDR3 DNA: TGTGCCAGCAGCCAATCCTACGAGCAGTACTTC
CDR3 protein: CASSQSYEQYF

J gene: TRBJ2-3
D gene: TRBD2
clone size: -
V gene: TRBV7-2
CDR3 DNA: TGTGCCAGCAGCTTAGGAGCGGGGGCTAGCACAGATACGCAGTATTTT
CDR3 protein: CASSLGAGASTDTQYF

J gene: TRBJ1-2
D gene: TRBD1
clone size: -
V gene: TRBV28
CDR3 DNA: TGTGCCACCGGGCCCTCAGGGGGTGGCTACACCTTC
CDR3 protein: CATGPSGGGYTF

J gene: TRBJ1-4
D gene: TRBD1
clone size: -
V gene: TRBV25-1
CDR3 DNA: TGTGCCAGCAGTGCGGGACAGGGGAATGAAAAACTGTTTTTT
CDR3 protein: CASSAGQGNEKLFF

J gene: TRBJ1-5
D gene: -
clone size: -
V gene: TRBV28
CDR3 DNA: TGTGCCAGCAGTCCCATGGGGCAGATCAACAGCAATCAGCCCCAGCATTTT
CDR3 protein: CASSPMGQINSNQPQHF

J gene: TRBJ1-6
D gene: -
clone size: once
V gene: TRBV7-7
CDR3 DNA: TGTGCTAGCAGCTTAGCACGAAATTCACCCCTCCACTTT
CDR3 protein: CASSLARNSPLHF

J gene: TRBJ1-2
D gene: -
clone size: few
V gene: TRBV30
CDR3 DNA: TGTGCCTGGACCCAATTGGTGGGGGTAGGAGGCTACACCTTC
CDR3 protein: CAWTQLVGVGGYTF

J gene: TRBJ2-7
D gene: TRBD1
clone size: -
V gene: TRBV6-5
CDR3 DNA: TGTGCCAGCAGTAAGCCGGGACAGGGTCACCACGAGCAGTACTTC
CDR3 protein: CASSKPGQGHHEQYF

J gene: TRBJ1-5
D gene: -
clone size: -
V gene: TRBV18
CDR3 DNA: TGTGCCAGCTCACCTGGTAGCAATCAGCCCCAGCATTTT
CDR3 protein: CASSPGSNQPQHF

J gene: TRBJ2-7
D gene: -
clone size: -
V gene: TRBV5-4
CDR3 DNA: TGTGCCAGCAGACCGGCCGGGGGAGCCTACGAGCAGTACTTC
CDR3 protein: CASRPAGGAYEQYF

J gene: TRBJ2-3
D gene: TRBD2
clone size: few
V gene: TRBV28
CDR3 DNA: TGTGCCAGCAGCTTGGACGGGCGGGGGGGACCCGATACGCAGTATTTT
CDR3 protein: CASSLDGRGGPDTQYF

J gene: TRBJ1-2
D gene: -
clone size: -
V gene: TRBV6-5
CDR3 DNA: TGTGCCAGCAGTTACTCGAACAGGCCTCCTAACTATGGCTACACCTTC
CDR3 protein: CASSYSNRPPNYGYTF

J gene: TRBJ1-4
D gene: -
clone size: -
V gene: TRBV7-8
CDR3 DNA: TGTGCCAGCAGCTTAAACAGGGAGAGTGAAAAACTGTTTTTT
CDR3 protein: CASSLNRESEKLFF

J gene: TRBJ1-5
D gene: TRBD1
clone size: -
V gene: TRBV30
CDR3 DNA: TGTGCCTGGAGTGTACAGGGGGGGACCCAGCCCCAGCATTTT
CDR3 protein: CAWSVQGGTQPQHF

J gene: TRBJ1-3
D gene: TRBD1
clone size: -
V gene: TRBV7-9
CDR3 DNA: TGTGCCAGCAGTTCCGGGACAGGTAGAGACACCATATATTTT
CDR3 protein: CASSSGTGRDTIYF

J gene: TRBJ2-5
D gene: TRBD2
clone size: once
V gene: TRBV24-1
CDR3 DNA: TGTGCCACCAGCAAACTAGCGGTGGGTGGAGAGACCCAGTACTTC
CDR3 protein: CATSKLAVGGETQYF

J gene: TRBJ2-1
D gene: -
clone size: -
V gene: TRBV5-4
CDR3 DNA: TGTGCCAGCAGCGCCGCGGGGGCTTTGAACAATGAGCAGTTCTTC
CDR3 protein: CASSAAGALNNEQFF

J gene: TRBJ1-4
D gene: -
clone size: -
V gene: TRBV29-1
CDR3 DNA: TGCAGCGTTGCGGGGACTGGGGAAAAACTGTTTTTT
CDR3 protein: CSVAGTGEKLFF

J gene: TRBJ1-2
D gene: TRBD1
clone size: few
V gene: TRBV6-4
CDR3 DNA: TGTGCCAGCAGTGATTCCAAGGGACAGCCGAAGAATGATTATGGCTACACCTTC
CDR3 protein: CASSDSKGQPKNDYGYTF

J gene: TRBJ2-1
D gene: -
clone size: -
V gene: TRBV7-2
CDR3 DNA: TGTGCCAGCAGCCCAGGGACCTACAATGAGCAGTTCTTC
CDR3 protein: CASSPGTYNEQFF

J gene: TRBJ2-7
D gene: TRBD1
clone size: -
V gene: TRBV18
CDR3 DNA: TGTGCCAGCTCACCAATTAGACAGGGGGGAGAGCAGTACTTC
CDR3 protein: CASSPIRQGGEQYF

J gene: TRBJ1-1
D gene: -
clone size: -
V gene: TRBV11-2
CDR3 DNA: TGTGCCAGCAGCCACTGGGGAACCACTGAAGCTTTCTTT
CDR3 protein: CASSHWGTTEAFF

J gene: TRBJ2-5
D gene: -
clone size: -
V gene: TRBV9
CDR3 DNA: TGTGCCAGCAGCGTACGACCCAACCAAGAGACCCAGTACTTC
CDR3 protein: CASSVRPNQETQYF

J gene: TRBJ1-2
D gene: -
clone size: -
V gene: TRBV3-1/TRBV3-2
CDR3 DNA: TGTGCCAGCAGCCAAGGTCTGAACTATGGCTACACCTTC
CDR3 protein: CASSQGLNYGYTF

J gene: TRBJ2-2
D gene: -
clone size: -
V gene: TRBV11-3
CDR3 DNA: TGTGCCAGCAGCCCTGGGGGGAACACCGGGGAGCTGTTTTTT
CDR3 protein: CASSPGGNTGELFF

J gene: TRBJ1-6
D gene: -
clone size: -
V gene: TRBV6-5
CDR3 DNA: TGTGCCAGCAGTTACTCTGGCAATTCACCCCTCCACTTT
CDR3 protein: CASSYSGNSPLHF

J gene: TRBJ2-1
D gene: -
clone size: -
V gene: TRBV6-1
CDR3 DNA: TGTGCCAGCAGTGAAGCGGCAGGTCCCTACAATGAGCAGTTCTTC
CDR3 protein: CASSEAAGPYNEQFF

J gene: TRBJ1-5
D gene: -
clone size: -
V gene: TRBV19
CDR3 DNA: TGTGCCAGTAGTGATACGCGGCCCCAGCATTTT
CDR3 protein: CASSDTRPQHF

J gene: TRBJ1-4
D gene: TRBD1
clone size: -
V gene: TRBV5-1
CDR3 DNA: TGCGCCAGCAGCCTCAACCTTCCTGGACAGGGAAGGATTGAAAAACTGTTTTTT
CDR3 protein: CASSLNLPGQGRIEKLFF

J gene: TRBJ1-1
D gene: -
clone size: -
V gene: TRBV5-1
CDR3 DNA: TGCGCCAGCAGCTTGGGAAGCGCGAACACTGAAGCTTTCTTT
CDR3 protein: CASSLGSANTEAFF

J gene: TRBJ1-1
D gene: TRBD1
clone size: once
V gene: TRBV7-2
CDR3 DNA: TGTGCCAGCAGCCCATCCCCGGGACAGGGGAACTCTGAAGCTTTCTTT
CDR3 protein: CASSPSPGQGNSEAFF